This T cell receptor (beta chain) was observed in a study of neurological immune-mediated disorders. There are many counts of this clonotype. Its antigen is not known. Points from the study as a whole: There were no CDR3 amino acid sequences shared by expanded clones across subjects, a result suggesting private repertoires in all groups. HTLV-1-associated myelopathy showed the most TCR clonal expansion; multiple sclerosis the least, below healthy controls. When the repertoires were grouped phylogenetically, those of 18 of the 34 multiple sclerosis patients came together in a single cluster of related CDR3 sequences, which points to a possible repertoire-level signature.

cDNA was made by 5'RACE with 10-nucleotide random UMIs. TCRdb independently ran MiXCR on the 5' RACE reads; one entry per CDR3 protein. This table holds roughly 60,000 distinct CDR3 sequences, about 4% found once. Germline CDR1 is ENHRY and CDR2 is SYGVKD. The CDR3 spans 12 residues. The V and J ends lost 5 bases and 4 bases respectively, with 8 bases between them. This chain uses TRBV10-3 with TRBJ1-1; D unresolved. This TCR came from a woman aged 45 to 65 with multiple sclerosis. Sequencing used PBMCs. CDR3 nucleotide sequence: TGTGCCATCAGTTTGGCAGGCACTGAAGCTTTCTTT. Encoded protein: CAISLAGTEAFF.